The next 26 T cell receptor beta chains were all read from a single sample in a study of blood T cell repertoires in COVID-19. Sequencing was performed with immunoSEQ multiplex PCR; in TCRdb, only in-frame clones are kept and a portion is missing. The data contain under 300,000 clones, 83% of them singletons. The sample consisted of peripheral blood. The receptors originated from a woman between 50 and 59 years old who had recovered from COVID-19.

The chain recombines TRBV30 with TRBJ2-3; 12 nucleotides agree with TRBD2. The junction had 4 bases not matched to a gene; V was cut back by 7 bases and J by 2 bases. The CDR3 is made up of 14 amino acids. Germline-derived CDR1 and CDR2 are GTSNPN and SVGIG (reference sequence). CDR3 DNA sequence: TGTGCCTTTACTAGCGGGGGGTACACAGATACGCAGTATTTT. It is translated as CAFTSGGYTDTQYF.

A note on this clone: The same CDR3 can be traced to other DNA sequences in this sample. This chain uses TRBV6-2 or TRBV6-3 with TRBJ1-2, with D perhaps TRBD1 (6 bases). V was clipped by 2 bases and J by 8 bases, with 6 bases between them. The CDR3 sequence is 11 residues long. Germline lookup yields CDR1 MNHEY and CDR2 SVGEGT. CDR3 nucleotide sequence: TGTGCCAGCAGTTACCAGGGGGGCTACACCTTC. Protein sequence: CASSYQGGYTF.

The table lists this clone with a count of one. The rearrangement uses TRBV7-2 and TRBJ1-2; possible D gene TRBD1, 6 bases. The CDR3 length is 16 residues. V was clipped by 4 bases and J by 8 bases, with 23 bases between them. Germline CDR1 SGHTA, CDR2 FQGNSA. Here the CDR3 reads CASSSTAGTNARGYTF. CDR3 DNA: TGTGCCAGCAGCTCAACAGCCGGGACAAACGCCAGGGGCTACACCTTC.

This clone was picked up one time. The chain recombines TRBV19 with TRBJ2-3; tentatively, D is TRBD2 (5 bases). Trimming removed 7 bases at V and 0 bases at J, with 8 bases between. CDR3 length equals 13 residues. Germline loops: CDR1 LNHDA, CDR2 SQIVND (reference sequence). Written as DNA, the CDR3 is TGTGCCAGTACCTGGAGGAGCACAGATACGCAGTATTTT. Translated, it gives CASTWRSTDTQYF.

The chain joins TRBV28 to TRBJ2-1, with 13 bases that match TRBD2. The V gene's germline CDR1 is MDHEN and CDR2 SYDVKM. Losses at the gene ends were 6 bases for V and 5 bases for J; bases not matched to a gene: 7. The CDR3 has 16 residues. CDR3 sequence (DNA): TGTGCCAGCAGGGGCACTAGCGGGGGGGCCCACAATGAGCAGTTCTTC. Protein sequence: CASRGTSGGAHNEQFF.

CDR3 in DNA: TGTGCCAGCAGCTCGGGACAGGGGTTGAACACTGAAGCTTTCTTT. It is translated as CASSSGQGLNTEAFF. The chain employs TRBV27 and TRBJ1-1; 10 bases line up with TRBD1. The V and J ends lost 6 bases and 0 bases, in that order; junction bases with no gene match: 4. Germline V gives CDR1 MNHEY, CDR2 SMNVEV (reference sequence). The CDR3 consists of 15 residues.

The chain combines TRBV27 with TRBJ1-2; D unclear. Germline V gene sequence: CDR1 MNHEY, CDR2 SMNVEV (reference sequence). Trimming pared 5 bases from V and 6 bases from J, leaving 19 bases between. This CDR3 comprises 15 residues. The CDR3 sequence is CASSPEGGRANGYTF. The CDR3 DNA reads TGTGCCAGCAGTCCCGAAGGAGGGAGGGCTAATGGCTACACCTTC.

The genes are TRBV27 and TRBJ1-5, with a tentative D call TRBD1 (6 bases). The CDR3 consists of 13 residues. Germline assignment: CDR1 MNHEY and CDR2 SMNVEV (reference sequence). The germline V and J ends were trimmed by 6 bases and 4 bases, with 10 bases remaining between them. The CDR3 loop reads CASSWTANQPQHF. CDR3 DNA: TGTGCCAGCAGCTGGACAGCAAATCAGCCCCAGCATTTT.

The chain employs TRBV28 and TRBJ1-5; tentatively, D is TRBD1 (6 bases). Per germline, CDR1 MDHEN and CDR2 SYDVKM. Trimming stripped 1 base from V and 0 bases from J, with 16 bases between. The CDR3 has 18 amino acids. The CDR3 DNA follows: TGTGCCAGCAGTTTATACAGGGTTGGAGGAAATAGCAATCAGCCCCAGCATTTT. Translation: CASSLYRVGGNSNQPQHF.

The rearrangement joins TRBV4-2 to TRBJ2-1, with 12 bases lining up with TRBD2. V shed 0 bases, J shed 10 bases, and the junction held 7 bases outside the gene matches. This CDR3 region has 16 residues. Germline V gene lookup returns CDR1 LGHNA and CDR2 YNFKEQ. The CDR3: CASSQDFTSGGIEQFF. As DNA, the CDR3 is TGTGCCAGCAGCCAAGATTTCACTAGCGGGGGGATAGAGCAGTTCTTC.

The chain has TRBV4-1 and TRBJ2-5; TRBD2 matches 7 bases. Germline-derived CDR1 and CDR2 are MGHRA and YSYEKL. V was pared by 4 bases and J by 4 bases, with 3 bases of the junction left unmatched. CDR3 length equals 13 residues. Here the CDR3 reads CASSRLAGETQYF. CDR3 coding DNA: TGCGCCAGCAGCCGACTAGCAGGAGAGACCCAGTACTTC.

The J gene is TRBJ1-1, the V gene TRBV2; D unresolved. The CDR3 is 13 amino acids. Between the trimmed V and J ends, which lost 8 bases and 4 bases, there was a span of 14 bases. CDR1 is SNHLY and CDR2 is FYNNEI in the germline V gene. This CDR3 is CASVQSFTTEAFF. The CDR3, as DNA: TGTGCCAGCGTTCAGTCGTTTACCACTGAAGCTTTCTTT. Full variable domain (missing parts from reference TRBV2 and TRBJ1-1): EPEVTQTPSHQVTQMGQEVILRCVPISNHLYFYWYRQILGQKVEFLVSFYNNEISEKSEIFDDQFSVERPDGSNFTLKIRSTKLEDSAMYFCASVQSFTTEAFFGQGTRLTVV.

This clone was counted a few times. V is TRBV29-1 and J is TRBJ2-7; 7 bases map to TRBD1. Germline CDR1 is SQVTM and CDR2 is ANQGSEA. V lost 4 bases and J lost 6; bases outside the gene matches: 9. The CDR3 consists of 13 residues. The CDR3 region is CSVGKGALSEQYF. The CDR3 DNA reads TGCAGCGTTGGGAAGGGGGCGCTTAGCGAGCAGTACTTC.

The V gene is TRBV6-5, the J gene TRBJ1-2, with D possibly matching TRBD1 (6 bases). The CDR3 spans 14 residues. The V gene lost 7 bases and the J gene lost 6 bases, with 18 bases spanning the gap. In germline, CDR1 is MNHEY, CDR2 SVGAGI. CDR3 coding DNA: TGTGCCAGCACCCAAACGGGGGGGGGCGATGGCTACACCTTC. Amino acids: CASTQTGGGDGYTF.

The chain uses TRBV27 and TRBJ1-2, with D hard to call. V dropped 3 bases and J dropped 3 bases, with 8 bases sitting between them. Germline-derived CDR1 and CDR2 are MNHEY and SMNVEV (reference sequence). This CDR3 has 13 residues. The CDR3 here is CASSFYRDYGYTF. DNA of the CDR3: TGTGCCAGCAGTTTTTATCGGGACTATGGCTACACCTTC.

CDR3 sequence (DNA): TGTGCCAGCAGTTTATTGGGAGGGGGAGACAGGGGCGGAGAGCAGTACTTC. Its translation: CASSLLGGGDRGGEQYF. The chain links TRBV28 to TRBJ2-7, with a tentative D call TRBD1 (8 bases). Trimming left V 1 base short and J 7 bases short, with 23 bases between. The CDR3 contains 17 residues. Germline V gene data show CDR1 as MDHEN and CDR2 as SYDVKM.

The genes are TRBV7-2 and TRBJ1-2, with 8 nucleotides matching TRBD1. The CDR3 sequence is 15 residues long. Germline CDR1 reads SGHTA; CDR2 reads FQGNSA. The ends lost 3 bases at V and 7 bases at J; junction bases unmatched: 10. CDR3 in DNA: TGTGCCAGCAGCTTCTCAGGGGGCTCTGAAGGTGGCTACACCTTC. Its translation: CASSFSGGSEGGYTF.

The rearrangement joins TRBV9 to TRBJ2-1; 7 bases are shared with TRBD1. Per germline, CDR1 SGDLS and CDR2 YYNGEE. The CDR3 runs to 14 residues. V shed 4 bases, J shed 8 bases, and the junction held 9 bases outside the gene matches. Written as DNA, the CDR3 is TGTGCCAGCAGCCCAGATGGGACAGTCGATGAGCAGTTCTTC. It specifies CASSPDGTVDEQFF.

The rearrangement uses TRBV6-5 and TRBJ2-4, with D perhaps matching TRBD2 (6 bases). The V and J ends lost 5 bases and 0 bases respectively, with 8 bases between them. Germline assignment: CDR1 MNHEY and CDR2 SVGAGI. This CDR3 region has 14 residues. For the CDR3, the DNA is TGTGCCAGCAGTACGGGACTAGCCAAAAACATTCAGTACTTC. Translating gives CASSTGLAKNIQYF.

J is TRBJ2-7 and V is TRBV18, with no clear D. With 4 bases removed from V and 0 bases from J, the gap between germline ends came to 7 bases. Germline values: CDR1 KGHSH, CDR2 LQKENI. CDR3 length: 13 residues. The CDR3 region has the DNA TGTGCCAGCTCACAGGAGAGCTCCTACGAGCAGTACTTC. Encoded protein: CASSQESSYEQYF.

The chain has TRBV14 and TRBJ1-1; the match to TRBD1 covers 8 bases. The germline V gene encodes CDR1 SGHDN and CDR2 FVKESK. Trimming removed 3 bases from V and 4 bases from J; junction bases left unmatched: 4. The length of the CDR3 is 14 residues. Here the CDR3 reads CASSQETGATEAFF. In DNA form, the CDR3 reads TGTGCCAGCAGCCAGGAGACAGGGGCCACTGAAGCTTTCTTT.

The chain carries TRBV5-1 and TRBJ1-1; possible D gene TRBD1, 6 bases. V was cut by 6 bases and J by 8 bases, with 11 bases left in between. The CDR3 totals 11 residues. The germline V gene has CDR1 SGHRS and CDR2 YFSETQ. The chain's CDR3 is CASIGQTEAFF. The CDR3 nucleotides read TGCGCCAGCATAGGACAGACCGAAGCTTTCTTT. Complete variable domain (other parts from reference TRBV5-1 and TRBJ1-1): KAGVTQTPRYLIKTRGQQVTLSCSPISGHRSVSWYQQTPGQGLQFLFEYFSETQRNKGNFPGRFSGRQFSNSRSEMNVSTLELGDSALYLCASIGQTEAFFGQGTRLTVV.

This clone showed up just once. V is TRBV4-2 and J is TRBJ2-3, with TRBD1 as a possible D gene (6 bases). V shed 5 bases and J shed 5 bases, with 29 bases lying between them. The germline V gene has CDR1 LGHNA and CDR2 YNFKEQ. This CDR3 contains 19 residues. Here the CDR3 reads CASSNRVYRVGPTRDTQYF. CDR3 DNA sequence: TGTGCCAGCAGCAATAGGGTCTACAGGGTGGGCCCAACCCGAGATACGCAGTATTTT.

The chain carries TRBV24-1 and TRBJ1-4; D might be TRBD1 (5 bases). The germline V gene encodes CDR1 KGHDR and CDR2 SFDVKD. The CDR3 spans 15 residues. Trimming cost V 9 bases and J 1 base, with 14 bases left between them. CDR3 coding DNA: TGTGCCACCGCCCCGGGGGTTGGAACTAATGAAAAACTGTTTTTT. This codes for CATAPGVGTNEKLFF.

The chain uses TRBV19 and TRBJ2-1, with 8 bases that match TRBD1. Germline V gene sequence: CDR1 LNHDA, CDR2 SQIVND (reference sequence). With V trimmed by 3 bases and J by 9 bases, 13 bases remained unmatched. The CDR3 has 16 residues. The CDR3 DNA follows: TGTGCCAGTAGTATCCCGGCCAGGGGGCGCGTCAGTGAGCAGTTCTTC. Encoded protein: CASSIPARGRVSEQFF.

In its sample, this clone was seen once. The V gene is TRBV6-6, the J gene TRBJ1-2, with D maybe TRBD1 (5 bases). Germline CDR1 MNHNY, CDR2 SVGAGI (reference sequence). Deletions cut 0 bases from V and 2 bases from J, with 7 bases between. This CDR3 is built from 14 residues. The DNA of the CDR3 is TGTGCCAGCAGTTACTCGAAGGGGAACTATGGCTACACCTTC. This gives the protein CASSYSKGNYGYTF.